This TCR beta chain was identified in a study of T cell responses to AZD1222 COVID-19 vaccine. This table comes from immunoSEQ multiplex PCR, and its TCRdb copy is limited to in-frame clones, with some not included. The sample has about 120,000 clones; 90% to 95% are singletons. The CDR3 sequence is 17 residues long. CDR1 and CDR2 (germline): SEHNR, FQNEAQ (reference sequence). The J segment lost 4 bases and the V segment lost 3 bases, leaving 13 bases of the junction unmatched. This clone has more than one count but fewer than ten. The rearrangement uses TRBV7-9 and TRBJ1-1, with 8 bases aligning to TRBD1. This clonotype was sampled from an adult in good health. The source was peripheral blood, collected on day 0 of AZD1222 vaccination. CDR3 sequence reads: CASSLGPETGVPTEAFF. The CDR3 DNA sequence: TGTGCCAGCAGCTTGGGGCCTGAGACAGGGGTTCCCACTGAAGCTTTCTTT.